This entry lists 14 T cell receptor beta chains sequenced from one sample in a study of shared clonotypes between healthy human individuals. Some clones are missing from TCRdb's copy, which holds only in-frame ones; the method was immunoSEQ multiplex PCR. The data contain approximately 940,000 clones, approximately 76% of them singletons. The sequencing input was memory CD4+ T cells sorted from blood. Described subset: CD45RA-negative fraction. Source of these receptors: a man aged 18 to 30 in good health.

This rearrangement joins TRBV28 to TRBJ1-6; possibly TRBD1 for D (5 bases). Germline loops: CDR1 MDHEN, CDR2 SYDVKM. Trimming stripped 3 bases from V and 9 bases from J, with 15 bases between. This CDR3 comprises 15 residues. This chain's CDR3 is CASSFGQGFVSPLHF. As DNA, the CDR3 is TGTGCCAGCAGTTTTGGGCAGGGATTTGTTTCACCCCTCCACTTT. The full variable domain, with the rest looked up from reference TRBV28 and TRBJ1-6, is DVKVTQSSRYLVKRTGEKVFLECVQDMDHENMFWYRQDPGLGLRLIYFSYDVKMKEKGDIPEGYSVSREKKERFSLILESASTNQTSMYLCASSFGQGFVSPLHFGNGTRLTVT.

The CDR3 bases are TGCGCCAGCAGCTCAGGACAGCCGAATGAAAAACTGTTTTTT. It specifies CASSSGQPNEKLFF. This chain links TRBV5-1 with TRBJ1-4, with a tentative D call TRBD1 (6 bases). The CDR3 covers 14 residues. Trimming left V 3 bases short and J 5 bases short, with 11 bases between. Germline-derived CDR1 and CDR2 are SGHRS and YFSETQ.

The chain couples TRBV27 to TRBJ2-7; D is perhaps TRBD1 (6 bases). The CDR3 length is 16 residues. V dropped 2 bases and J dropped 2 bases, with 16 bases sitting between them. The germline CDR1 and CDR2 sequences are MNHEY and SMNVEV (reference sequence). CDR3 nucleotides: TGTGCCAGCAGTTTACAGGGCCAGGGGCTAGCCTACGAGCAGTACTTC. Its translation is CASSLQGQGLAYEQYF.

This clone was detected many times. The chain links TRBV2 to TRBJ2-1; possibly TRBD1 for D (5 bases). The germline V gene has CDR1 SNHLY and CDR2 FYNNEI. V was shortened by 8 bases and J by 3 bases, with 11 bases between the two germline ends. The CDR3 consists of 13 residues. The CDR3 loop reads CASQWGLYNEQFF. CDR3 DNA sequence: TGTGCCAGCCAGTGGGGCCTCTACAATGAGCAGTTCTTC.

The chain employs TRBV4-2 and TRBJ2-3; 7 nucleotides match TRBD2. The CDR3 has 13 amino acids. Per the germline V gene, CDR1 is LGHNA and CDR2 is YNFKEQ. Trimming took 3 bases from V and 9 from J; bases not matched to a gene: 6. CDR3 loop: CASSQELAGTQYF. CDR3 nucleotide sequence: TGTGCCAGCAGCCAGGAATTAGCGGGCACGCAGTATTTT.

The chain links TRBV14 to TRBJ1-6, with D perhaps TRBD1 (6 bases). CDR3 length: 14 residues. Germline loops: CDR1 SGHDN, CDR2 FVKESK. Deletions cut 4 bases from V and 6 bases from J, with 10 bases between. The CDR3 DNA is TGTGCCAGCAGCCTACGAGGGGGTAATTCACCCCTCCACTTT. Translated, it gives CASSLRGGNSPLHF. The full variable domain, rest sourced from reference TRBV14 and TRBJ1-6, is EAGVTQFPSHSVIEKGQTVTLRCDPISGHDNLYWYRRVMGKEIKFLLHFVKESKQDESGMPNNRFLAERTGGTYSTLKVQPAELEDSGVYFCASSLRGGNSPLHFGNGTRLTVT.

A few counts support this clone. This chain connects TRBV2 to TRBJ1-1, with unresolved D. The CDR3 is 12 amino acids. V shed 1 base and J shed 10 bases, with 10 bases lying between them. Germline CDR1 reads SNHLY; CDR2 reads FYNNEI. The DNA for the CDR3 is TGTGCCAGCAGTGAAGGTCAAAGTCGAGCTTTCTTT. Protein product: CASSEGQSRAFF.

CDR3 in amino acids: CASSFLGSSGHEQFF. The CDR3 nucleotides read TGCGCCAGCAGCTTTCTCGGGAGTAGCGGCCATGAGCAGTTCTTC. The genes are TRBV5-1 and TRBJ2-1, with TRBD2 as a possible D gene (6 bases). V lost 2 bases, J lost 8 bases, and 17 bases lay in between. CDR3 length: 15 amino acids. Germline CDR1 reads SGHRS; CDR2 reads YFSETQ.

The chain is built from TRBV5-1 and TRBJ2-7; 9 bases match TRBD1. V lost 0 bases and J lost 3; bases outside the gene matches: 1. The CDR3 covers 14 residues. CDR1 SGHRS and CDR2 YFSETQ come from the germline V gene. The CDR3 sequence is CASSLADRGYEQYF. The CDR3 bases are TGCGCCAGCAGCTTGGCGGACAGGGGCTACGAGCAGTACTTC.

CDR3 coding DNA: TGTGCCAGTAGTCTCAACTTAGTGGGTTCGCACTATGGCTACACCTTC. Protein: CASSLNLVGSHYGYTF. This chain uses TRBV19 with TRBJ1-2; D is unclear. V gave up 5 bases and J gave up 3 bases, with 19 bases separating them. Germline-derived CDR1 and CDR2 are LNHDA and SQIVND (reference sequence). The CDR3 is made up of 16 amino acids.

Only a few counts were recorded for this clone. CDR3 DNA sequence: TGTGCCTGGGGGGGACAGGGCAGTCAGCCCCAGCATTTT. This translates into CAWGGQGSQPQHF. The V and J genes are TRBV30 and TRBJ1-5; 9 bases match TRBD1. V lost 5 bases and J lost 6; bases outside the gene matches: 5. Germline V gene sequence: CDR1 GTSNPN, CDR2 SVGIG (reference sequence). The CDR3 has 13 amino acids.

The chain is built from TRBV7-2 and TRBJ2-5, with 8 positions matching TRBD2. Trimming took 8 bases from V and 4 from J; bases not matched to a gene: 9. Germline assignment: CDR1 SGHTA and CDR2 FQGNSA. The CDR3 covers 14 residues. The CDR3 region is CASERAGGTETQYF. The CDR3 DNA is TGTGCCAGCGAAAGGGCGGGAGGAACAGAGACCCAGTACTTC.

The rearrangement joins TRBV5-4 to TRBJ2-7; TRBD1 aligns across 7 bases. The J segment lost 1 base and the V segment lost 7 bases, leaving 5 bases of the junction unmatched. The germline V gene encodes CDR1 SGHNT and CDR2 YYREEE (reference sequence). The CDR3 runs 13 residues. Here the CDR3 reads CASGRDRSYEQYF. In DNA, the CDR3 is TGTGCCAGCGGCCGGGACAGATCCTACGAGCAGTACTTC.

J is TRBJ2-7 and V is TRBV5-6, with TRBD1 matching over 8 bases. The CDR3 spans 15 residues. CDR1 SGHDT and CDR2 YYEEEE come from the germline V gene. Unmatched junction bases numbered 10, after V lost 6 bases and J lost 2 bases. The CDR3 protein is CASNRRTGTPYEQYF. In nucleotides, the CDR3 is TGTGCCAGCAACCGAAGGACAGGGACGCCCTACGAGCAGTACTTC.